This TCR beta chain was observed in a study of response to subunit inactivated influenza vaccine. Points on this clonotype: Antigen: not known.

The CDR3 consists of 17 residues. V was shortened by 7 bases and J by 0 bases, with 20 bases between the two germline ends. Germline V gene lookup returns CDR1 LNHDA and CDR2 SQIVND (reference sequence). General study points: It was suggested by the authors that few new T cells are recruited by each seasonal influenza vaccination.

TCRdb passed the RT-PCR reads through MiXCR, listing each CDR3 protein once. The table has 750,000 to 850,000 distinct CDR3 sequences, approximately 17% seen once; the top ten hold roughly a tenth. The J gene is TRBJ2-3, the V gene TRBV19; D is unclear. Sequencing was performed on PBMCs from blood, taken 4 to 6 days after vaccination. This TCR came from a man aged 50 or older who received an inactivated influenza vaccine. The DNA of the CDR3 is TGTGCCAGTATCACAATCAAGGTCCACCTTAGCACAGATACGCAGTATTTT. Its protein is CASITIKVHLSTDTQYF.